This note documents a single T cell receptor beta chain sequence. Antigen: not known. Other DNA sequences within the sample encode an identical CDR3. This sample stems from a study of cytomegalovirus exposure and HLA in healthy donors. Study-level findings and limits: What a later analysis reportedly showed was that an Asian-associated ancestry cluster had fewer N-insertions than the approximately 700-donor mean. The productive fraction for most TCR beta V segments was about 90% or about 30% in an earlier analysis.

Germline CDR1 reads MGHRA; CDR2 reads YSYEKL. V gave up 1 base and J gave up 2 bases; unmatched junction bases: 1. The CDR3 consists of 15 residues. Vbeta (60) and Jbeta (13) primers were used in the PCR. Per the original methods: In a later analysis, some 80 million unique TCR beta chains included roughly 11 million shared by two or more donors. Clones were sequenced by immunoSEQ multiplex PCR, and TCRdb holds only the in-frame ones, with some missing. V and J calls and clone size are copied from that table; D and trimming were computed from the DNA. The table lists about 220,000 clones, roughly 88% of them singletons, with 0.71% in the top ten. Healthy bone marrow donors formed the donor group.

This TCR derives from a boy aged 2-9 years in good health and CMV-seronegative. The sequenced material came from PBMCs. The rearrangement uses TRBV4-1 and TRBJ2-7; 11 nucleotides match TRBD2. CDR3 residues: CASSQVAGGPYEQYF. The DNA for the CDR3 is TGCGCCAGCAGCCAAGTAGCGGGGGGGCCCTACGAGCAGTACTTC.